The entry that follows covers one T cell receptor beta chain sequence. Antigen unknown. This record belongs to a study of shared clonotypes between healthy human individuals. General study results and limits: The study sampled only blood, and tissue repertoires likely differ. Among donors, clonotype sharing was expected to be affected by sequencing depth.

The CDR3 extends over 14 amino acids. The V gene end was trimmed by 6 bases and the J gene end by 4 bases; junction bases not matched to a gene: 5. The germline V gene has CDR1 SNHLY and CDR2 FYNNEI. Several immunoSEQ plates received, in even portions, the genomic DNA of each subset. Measured with immunoSEQ multiplex PCR; TCRdb has only the in-frame clones, and not every one. The sample lists around 450,000 clones; roughly 77% were seen once. Sequencing was done on a sample of PBMCs. The source is a woman aged 40-49 years in good health. Some clones in this sample may be carry-over from other donors' samples. This chain joins TRBV2 and TRBJ2-5, with TRBD2 matching 10 bases. CDR3 loop: CASRRTSGRETQYF. In nucleotides, the CDR3 is TGTGCCAGCAGGAGGACTAGCGGCCGAGAGACCCAGTACTTC. The full variable domain, with the rest looked up from reference TRBV2 and TRBJ2-5, is EPEVTQTPSHQVTQMGQEVILRCVPISNHLYFYWYRQILGQKVEFLVSFYNNEISEKSEIFDDQFSVERPDGSNFTLKIRSTKLEDSAMYFCASRRTSGRETQYFGPGTRLLVL.